Following are 10 T cell receptor beta chains from one sample sequenced in a study of patients and donors after allogeneic stem cell transplantation. TCRdb passed the RT-PCR reads through MiXCR, listing each CDR3 protein once. The sample holds about a million distinct CDR3 sequences, roughly 18% seen once. The sequenced sample was blood, either unsorted or a sorted T cell fraction (not recorded which). The receptor set was obtained from a human donor who was either an allogeneic HSCT recipient or a stem cell or donor lymphocyte infusion donor (not recorded which). It is not recorded whose cells these are; they may come from a transplant donor.

The rearrangement links TRBV6-5 to TRBJ1-2, with D hard to call. This CDR3 is 14 amino acids long. Germline lookup yields CDR1 MNHEY and CDR2 SVGAGI. V shed 0 bases and J shed 3 bases, with 8 bases lying between them. The CDR3 region has the DNA TGTGCCAGCAGTTACTCCGGGAGGGACTATGGCTACACCTTC. Encoded protein: CASSYSGRDYGYTF.

The table lists this clonotype with a few counts. The chain employs TRBV5-1 and TRBJ1-1, with 9 bases lining up with TRBD1. The CDR3 sequence is 15 residues long. Germline V lookup: CDR1 SGHRS, CDR2 YFSETQ. The V segment lost 8 bases and the J segment 11 bases; nucleotides outside the gene matches: 19. The CDR3 nucleotides read TGCGCCAGTAGCCCCATAATACAGGGGACAGGGCGGGCTTTCTTT. Translation: CASSPIIQGTGRAFF.

The rearrangement joins TRBV4-3 to TRBJ2-7; D gene unclear. Trimming cost V 0 bases and J 2 bases, with 20 bases left between them. This CDR3 comprises 18 residues. Germline V gene sequence: CDR1 LGHNA, CDR2 YSLEER. CDR3 sequence: CASSQDFRVTTNPYEQYF. CDR3 coding DNA: TGCGCCAGCAGCCAAGATTTTAGGGTTACTACGAACCCCTACGAGCAGTACTTC.

Many counts were recorded for this clonotype. The chain links TRBV7-9 to TRBJ2-3; 9 bases match TRBD2. Per germline, CDR1 SEHNR and CDR2 FQNEAQ (reference sequence). This CDR3 contains 16 residues. The junction had 7 bases not matched to a gene; V was cut back by 3 bases and J by 3 bases. DNA of the CDR3: TGTGCCAGCAGCTTGGGACTAGCAGACCTTACAGATACGCAGTATTTT. Residues: CASSLGLADLTDTQYF.

V usage is TRBV5-1 and J usage is TRBJ2-7, with 7 bases aligning to TRBD1. Trimming cost V 4 bases and J 2 bases; bases outside gene matches: 9. CDR1 and CDR2 from the germline V gene are SGHRS and YFSETQ. This CDR3 spans 15 amino acids. CDR3 residues: CASSDPPGQTYEQYF. The CDR3 DNA reads TGCGCCAGCAGCGACCCCCCGGGACAGACCTACGAGCAGTACTTC.

The chain recombines TRBV6-5 with TRBJ1-1, with 7 bases aligning to TRBD1. The CDR3 runs to 15 residues. V was pared by 2 bases and J by 10 bases, with 13 bases of the junction left unmatched. Germline CDR1 MNHEY, CDR2 SVGAGI. The CDR3 DNA follows: TGTGCCAGCAGTTACGCCGACAGGGAAATTCCCTCAGCTTTCTTT. This sequence encodes CASSYADREIPSAFF.

A few counts support this clonotype. V is TRBV20-1 and J is TRBJ2-1; no reliable D call. This CDR3 contains 15 residues. V lost 3 bases and J lost 5, with 17 bases in between. Germline assignment: CDR1 DFQATT and CDR2 SNEGSKA (reference sequence). CDR3 in DNA: TGCAGTGCTAGGGGGTATCGTTTCGTCGACAATGAGCAGTTCTTC. Translated: CSARGYRFVDNEQFF.

Note on this clonotype: Relative to the germline gene, one junction end is altered; a read error may explain this. The chain joins TRBV29-1 to TRBJ1-4; 12 bases map to TRBD1. Per germline, CDR1 SQVTM and CDR2 ANQGSEA. The CDR3 is 18 amino acids. The CDR3 coding sequence is TGCAGCGTGGAAGTCGGGACAGGGGGCTTTTCAACTAATGGAAAACTGTTTTTT. This encodes CSVEVGTGGFSTNGKLFF.

V usage is TRBV12-3 or TRBV12-4 and J usage is TRBJ2-3, with D perhaps assigned TRBD1 or TRBD2 (7 bases each). V shed 5 bases and J shed 2 bases, with 23 bases lying between them. This CDR3 region has 18 residues. CDR3 in amino acids: CASSILGPGGADTDTQYF. CDR3 sequence (DNA): TGTGCCAGCAGTATCCTGGGGCCAGGGGGGGCCGACACAGATACGCAGTATTTT.

V is TRBV4-2 and J is TRBJ1-5; weak D call: TRBD1 (5 bases). The germline gives CDR1 LGHNA, CDR2 YNFKEQ. V lost 0 bases, J lost 1 base, and 10 bases lay in between. The CDR3 consists of 16 residues. The DNA for the CDR3 is TGTGCCAGCAGCCAAGAACCAGGGTCAAGCAATCAGCCCCAGCATTTT. Residues: CASSQEPGSSNQPQHF.